A selection of T cell receptor beta chains follows, all from one sample in a study of CD8 T cells in ankylosing spondylitis. Each CDR3 protein is one row after TCRdb ran MiXCR on the 5' RACE reads. Of around 250,000 distinct CDR3 sequences detected, 18% appear once; the ten largest clones hold over 25%. The source material was blood, either unsorted or a sorted T cell fraction (not recorded which). The receptors come from a male donor with ankylosing spondylitis or in good health (not recorded which). Each CDR3 is given with its conserved first and last residue. A D gene is named only where the DNA matches it firmly. Part of the rows lack a size; the others show once, few, many or a class for expanded clones.

d_call: TRBD1
v_call: TRBV10-2
clone_size: NA
j_call: TRBJ2-5
cdr3_aa: CASSMDRVPQETQYF
cdr3_nt: TGCGCCAGCAGCATGGACAGGGTACCACAAGAGACCCAGTACTTC

d_call: NA
v_call: TRBV7-2
clone_size: few
j_call: TRBJ2-5
cdr3_aa: CASSLAKASWEETQYF
cdr3_nt: TGTGCCAGCAGCTTAGCGAAAGCAAGTTGGGAGGAGACCCAGTACTTC

d_call: NA
v_call: TRBV5-1
clone_size: many
j_call: TRBJ2-1
cdr3_aa: CASSWRGANNEQFF
cdr3_nt: TGCGCCAGCAGCTGGCGCGGGGCTAACAATGAGCAGTTCTTC

d_call: NA
v_call: TRBV12-3/TRBV12-4
clone_size: NA
j_call: TRBJ1-2
cdr3_aa: CASSLGPGYGYTF
cdr3_nt: TGTGCCAGCAGTTTAGGGCCAGGGTATGGCTACACCTTC

d_call: TRBD2
v_call: TRBV4-3
clone_size: many
j_call: TRBJ2-1
cdr3_aa: CASSQDTGLATYNEQFF
cdr3_nt: TGCGCCAGCAGCCAAGATACGGGACTAGCGACTTACAATGAGCAGTTCTTC

d_call: TRBD2
v_call: TRBV7-2
clone_size: NA
j_call: TRBJ2-7
cdr3_aa: CASSSGSGSDSYEQYF
cdr3_nt: TGTGCCAGCAGCTCCGGTAGCGGGAGTGACTCCTACGAGCAGTACTTC

d_call: TRBD1
v_call: TRBV20-1
clone_size: NA
j_call: TRBJ1-1
cdr3_aa: CSARDLGQGLEAFF
cdr3_nt: TGCAGTGCTAGAGATTTGGGACAGGGACTGGAAGCTTTCTTT

d_call: NA
v_call: TRBV20-1
clone_size: few
j_call: TRBJ1-1
cdr3_aa: CSAPRGTEAFF
cdr3_nt: TGCAGTGCTCCTAGGGGGACTGAAGCTTTCTTT

d_call: TRBD2
v_call: TRBV6-2/TRBV6-3
clone_size: few
j_call: TRBJ2-1
cdr3_aa: CASRRTSGRYNEQFF
cdr3_nt: TGTGCCAGCAGACGGACTAGCGGGAGATACAATGAGCAGTTCTTC

d_call: TRBD2
v_call: TRBV20-1
clone_size: few
j_call: TRBJ2-1
cdr3_aa: CSARGLVPGEQFF
cdr3_nt: TGCAGTGCTCGTGGACTAGTGCCCGGTGAGCAGTTCTTC

d_call: NA
v_call: TRBV7-9
clone_size: few
j_call: TRBJ2-2
cdr3_aa: CASRQTATNTGELFF
cdr3_nt: TGTGCCAGCAGGCAGACGGCCACGAACACCGGGGAGCTGTTTTTT

d_call: NA
v_call: TRBV24-1
clone_size: NA
j_call: TRBJ2-1
cdr3_aa: CATSDPGGTASYNEQFF
cdr3_nt: TGTGCCACCAGTGATCCCGGCGGGACAGCGTCCTACAATGAGCAGTTCTTC

d_call: TRBD1
v_call: TRBV11-2
clone_size: NA
j_call: TRBJ1-1
cdr3_aa: CASSLVYGQGVREAFF
cdr3_nt: TGTGCCAGCAGCTTAGTTTACGGACAGGGCGTTCGGGAAGCTTTCTTT

d_call: NA
v_call: TRBV29-1
clone_size: NA
j_call: TRBJ1-1
cdr3_aa: CSVVWQQNTEAFF
cdr3_nt: TGCAGCGTTGTATGGCAGCAGAACACTGAAGCTTTCTTT

d_call: TRBD2
v_call: TRBV7-9
clone_size: NA
j_call: TRBJ2-5
cdr3_aa: CASSFGTSEETQYF
cdr3_nt: TGTGCCAGCAGCTTCGGGACTAGCGAAGAGACCCAGTACTTC

d_call: NA
v_call: TRBV29-1
clone_size: many
j_call: TRBJ2-3
cdr3_aa: CSVEEGADTQYF
cdr3_nt: TGCAGCGTTGAAGAGGGGGCGGATACGCAGTATTTT

d_call: NA
v_call: TRBV4-3
clone_size: few
j_call: TRBJ1-2
cdr3_aa: CASSQDEGVHYGYTF
cdr3_nt: TGCGCCAGCAGCCAAGATGAGGGGGTTCACTATGGCTACACCTTC

d_call: NA
v_call: TRBV29-1
clone_size: few
j_call: TRBJ2-2
cdr3_aa: CSVEGVDTGELFF
cdr3_nt: TGCAGCGTTGAAGGAGTAGACACCGGGGAGCTGTTTTTT

d_call: TRBD1
v_call: TRBV29-1
clone_size: NA
j_call: TRBJ2-7
cdr3_aa: CSVEGTVGEQYF
cdr3_nt: TGCAGCGTCGAAGGGACAGTCGGCGAGCAGTACTTC

d_call: NA
v_call: TRBV6-2/TRBV6-3
clone_size: few
j_call: TRBJ2-3
cdr3_aa: CATNPGPVTDTQYF
cdr3_nt: TGTGCCACCAATCCGGGACCCGTCACAGATACGCAGTATTTT

d_call: TRBD2
v_call: TRBV5-1
clone_size: NA
j_call: TRBJ2-1
cdr3_aa: CASSSRTSDYNEQFF
cdr3_nt: TGCGCCAGCAGCTCAAGAACTAGCGATTACAATGAGCAGTTCTTC

d_call: NA
v_call: TRBV5-5
clone_size: many
j_call: TRBJ1-5
cdr3_aa: CASSLGQLNQPQHF
cdr3_nt: TGTGCCAGCAGCTTGGGACAGTTAAATCAGCCCCAGCATTTT

d_call: NA
v_call: TRBV20-1
clone_size: NA
j_call: TRBJ2-3
cdr3_aa: CSASGLGRDLNTQYF
cdr3_nt: TGCAGTGCCAGTGGATTAGGGCGGGATCTCAATACGCAGTATTTT

d_call: TRBD2
v_call: TRBV20-1
clone_size: many
j_call: TRBJ2-7
cdr3_aa: CSARTPLAGVEEQYF
cdr3_nt: TGCAGTGCTAGGACCCCGCTAGCGGGAGTCGAGGAGCAGTACTTC

d_call: TRBD1
v_call: TRBV29-1
clone_size: few
j_call: TRBJ1-4
cdr3_aa: CSVGVEGAIEKLFF
cdr3_nt: TGCAGCGTTGGGGTTGAGGGGGCGATTGAAAAACTGTTTTTT

d_call: TRBD1
v_call: TRBV7-8
clone_size: few
j_call: TRBJ1-5
cdr3_aa: CASSIQGASNQPQHF
cdr3_nt: TGTGCCAGCAGCATACAGGGGGCAAGCAATCAGCCCCAGCATTTT

d_call: NA
v_call: TRBV5-1
clone_size: many
j_call: TRBJ2-7
cdr3_aa: CASSARQAPYEQYF
cdr3_nt: TGCGCCAGCAGCGCAAGACAGGCCCCATACGAGCAGTACTTC

d_call: NA
v_call: TRBV5-6
clone_size: many
j_call: TRBJ1-4
cdr3_aa: CASSFGGKLFF
cdr3_nt: TGTGCCAGCAGCTTTGGGGGGAAACTGTTTTTT

d_call: TRBD2
v_call: TRBV7-8
clone_size: NA
j_call: TRBJ2-1
cdr3_aa: CASSFPEGTSGTHYNEQFF
cdr3_nt: TGTGCCAGCAGCTTTCCCGAGGGTACTAGCGGGACGCACTACAATGAGCAGTTCTTC

d_call: TRBD1
v_call: TRBV29-1
clone_size: few
j_call: TRBJ2-7
cdr3_aa: CSVSDRGGGYEQYF
cdr3_nt: TGCAGCGTTTCGGACAGGGGCGGAGGCTACGAGCAGTACTTC

d_call: TRBD1
v_call: TRBV25-1
clone_size: many
j_call: TRBJ2-7
cdr3_aa: CASSRQGSYEQYF
cdr3_nt: TGTGCCAGCAGTCGACAGGGTTCCTACGAGCAGTACTTC

d_call: TRBD2
v_call: TRBV29-1
clone_size: few
j_call: TRBJ2-1
cdr3_aa: CSVGGEREGRGEQFF
cdr3_nt: TGCAGCGTTGGGGGAGAGCGGGAGGGCCGGGGTGAGCAGTTCTTC

d_call: NA
v_call: TRBV19
clone_size: NA
j_call: TRBJ2-1
cdr3_aa: CASSVLSGEGNEQFF
cdr3_nt: TGTGCCAGTAGTGTGCTATCGGGCGAAGGCAATGAGCAGTTCTTC

d_call: NA
v_call: TRBV4-1
clone_size: NA
j_call: TRBJ1-1
cdr3_aa: CASSQDTGNTEAFF
cdr3_nt: TGCGCCAGCAGCCAAGATACGGGGAACACTGAAGCTTTCTTT

d_call: NA
v_call: TRBV4-3
clone_size: few
j_call: TRBJ2-1
cdr3_aa: CASSQGSREEQFF
cdr3_nt: TGCGCCAGCAGCCAAGGGTCCCGGGAAGAGCAGTTCTTC

d_call: TRBD2
v_call: TRBV28
clone_size: NA
j_call: TRBJ2-7
cdr3_aa: CASSGFAGAYEQYF
cdr3_nt: TGTGCCAGCAGTGGTTTTGCGGGAGCCTACGAGCAGTACTTC

d_call: TRBD2
v_call: TRBV20-1
clone_size: NA
j_call: TRBJ2-3
cdr3_aa: CSARNIAGGPPDTQYF
cdr3_nt: TGCAGTGCTAGAAACATAGCGGGAGGCCCCCCAGATACGCAGTATTTT

d_call: NA
v_call: TRBV5-6
clone_size: few
j_call: TRBJ2-1
cdr3_aa: CASSLGGYEQFF
cdr3_nt: TGTGCCAGCAGCTTGGGGGGGTATGAGCAGTTCTTC

d_call: NA
v_call: TRBV4-2
clone_size: NA
j_call: TRBJ1-1
cdr3_aa: CASRLSGSGGAEAFF
cdr3_nt: TGTGCCAGCAGGCTCTCGGGGTCCGGCGGGGCTGAAGCTTTCTTT

d_call: NA
v_call: TRBV6-2/TRBV6-3
clone_size: few
j_call: TRBJ2-7
cdr3_aa: CASSYYGGTYEQYF
cdr3_nt: TGTGCCAGCAGTTACTATGGGGGAACCTACGAGCAGTACTTC

d_call: TRBD2
v_call: TRBV14
clone_size: many
j_call: TRBJ2-3
cdr3_aa: CASSVAGGTDTQYF
cdr3_nt: TGTGCCAGCAGCGTAGCGGGAGGCACAGATACGCAGTATTTT

d_call: TRBD2
v_call: TRBV4-2
clone_size: NA
j_call: TRBJ2-7
cdr3_aa: CASSQGSSLAGRYEQYF
cdr3_nt: TGTGCCAGCAGCCAAGGATCCAGCCTAGCGGGAAGGTACGAGCAGTACTTC

d_call: NA
v_call: TRBV29-1
clone_size: many
j_call: TRBJ2-4
cdr3_aa: CSLLGKNIQYF
cdr3_nt: TGCAGCCTCTTGGGGAAAAACATTCAGTACTTC

d_call: NA
v_call: TRBV15
clone_size: NA
j_call: TRBJ1-3
cdr3_aa: CATSRETNSGNTIYF
cdr3_nt: TGTGCCACCAGCAGAGAGACCAACTCTGGAAACACCATATATTTT

d_call: NA
v_call: TRBV9
clone_size: few
j_call: TRBJ2-1
cdr3_aa: CASSVSLEGTYNEQFF
cdr3_nt: TGTGCCAGCAGCGTTAGTCTGGAGGGAACCTACAATGAGCAGTTCTTC

d_call: NA
v_call: TRBV5-1
clone_size: few
j_call: TRBJ2-7
cdr3_aa: CASSLAHEQYF
cdr3_nt: TGCGCCAGCAGCTTGGCCCACGAGCAGTACTTC

d_call: NA
v_call: TRBV29-1
clone_size: few
j_call: TRBJ1-3
cdr3_aa: CSVQVFGNTIYF
cdr3_nt: TGCAGCGTTCAGGTTTTTGGAAACACCATATATTTT

d_call: NA
v_call: TRBV4-1
clone_size: many
j_call: TRBJ2-5
cdr3_aa: CASSQALGAKTQYF
cdr3_nt: TGCGCCAGCAGCCAAGCACTGGGGGCAAAGACCCAGTACTTC

d_call: NA
v_call: TRBV6-5
clone_size: NA
j_call: TRBJ1-3
cdr3_aa: CASTKEGHRIYF
cdr3_nt: TGTGCCAGCACCAAGGAGGGACATAGGATATATTTT

d_call: TRBD1
v_call: TRBV27
clone_size: few
j_call: TRBJ2-5
cdr3_aa: CASSLSIRGQGREETQYF
cdr3_nt: TGTGCCAGCAGTTTATCAATAAGAGGACAGGGGAGAGAGGAGACCCAGTACTTC